The next 28 T cell receptor beta chains were all read from a single sample in a study of cytomegalovirus exposure and HLA in healthy donors. PCR primers comprised 60 Vbeta and 13 Jbeta primers. Profiling relied on immunoSEQ multiplex PCR, and the TCRdb table lists in-frame clones only, not all of them. Among roughly 150,000 clones listed, roughly 80% were seen once. The sequenced sample consisted of PBMCs. These receptors were taken from a male donor in good health and CMV-seronegative.

The rearrangement links TRBV5-4 to TRBJ2-3; the match to TRBD2 covers 7 bases. Trimming at V came to 4 bases and at J to 0 bases, leaving 5 bases not matched to a gene. This CDR3 has 15 amino acids. Looked up from germline, CDR1 is SGHNT and CDR2 is YYREEE (reference sequence). This CDR3 is CASSGRGLSTDTQYF. The CDR3 bases are TGTGCCAGCAGCGGTAGGGGACTAAGCACAGATACGCAGTATTTT.

The chain links TRBV5-1 to TRBJ2-2; 9 positions agree with TRBD1. Germline V CDR1 and CDR2: SGHRS, YFSETQ. J gave up 8 bases and V 1 base, and 9 bases lay outside the gene matches. This CDR3 comprises 16 residues. CDR3 in DNA: TGCGCCAGCAGCTTGCAATCTGGGACAGGGTCTGGGGAGCTGTTTTTT. The encoded protein is CASSLQSGTGSGELFF.

The V gene is TRBV28, the J gene TRBJ2-7, with 16 bases matching TRBD2. V lost 6 bases, J lost 9 bases, and 8 bases stayed unmatched. The CDR3 contains 15 residues. CDR1 and CDR2 from the germline V gene are MDHEN and SYDVKM. CDR3 region: CASRPGTSGREVQYF. The DNA for the CDR3 is TGTGCCAGCAGACCAGGGACTAGCGGGAGGGAGGTGCAGTACTTC.

The rearrangement links TRBV20-1 to TRBJ1-1; the D is unclear. Germline assignment: CDR1 DFQATT and CDR2 SNEGSKA (reference sequence). V gave up 5 bases and J gave up 1 base, with 5 bases separating them. The CDR3 is made up of 11 amino acids. The chain's CDR3 is CSALWNTEAFF. CDR3 DNA: TGCAGTGCTCTCTGGAACACTGAAGCTTTCTTT.

A single count supports this clone. The chain is built from TRBV27 and TRBJ1-2, with D perhaps matching TRBD1 (5 bases). This CDR3 has 13 amino acids. Trimming left V 2 bases short and J 4 bases short, with 8 bases between. Germline CDR1 is MNHEY and CDR2 is SMNVEV (reference sequence). CDR3 sequence reads: CASSLQGGYGYTF. The CDR3 region has the DNA TGTGCCAGCAGTTTACAGGGAGGCTATGGCTACACCTTC.

The chain combines TRBV18 with TRBJ2-6, with no clear D. The germline gives CDR1 KGHSH, CDR2 LQKENI. V shed 6 bases and J shed 0 bases, with 3 bases lying between them. The CDR3 covers 13 residues. The CDR3 DNA sequence: TGTGCCAGCTCCCACTCTGGGGCCAACGTCCTGACTTTC. Translation: CASSHSGANVLTF.

A few counts support this clone. V and J are TRBV7-9 and TRBJ2-6, with D perhaps TRBD1 (5 bases). Germline V lookup: CDR1 SEHNR, CDR2 FQNEAQ (reference sequence). V lost 5 bases and J lost 0, with 11 bases in between. The CDR3 contains 16 residues. The CDR3 region has the DNA TGTGCCAGCAGCCAGACAGAAGTCTCTGGGGCCAACGTCCTGACTTTC. Translated: CASSQTEVSGANVLTF.

The chain employs TRBV5-6 and TRBJ1-6, with D uncertain. The CDR3 loop spans 13 amino acids. V lost 0 bases and J 7 bases, leaving 5 bases between the germline ends. Germline CDR1 SGHDT, CDR2 YYEEEE. The CDR3 loop reads CASSLAPNSPLHF. DNA for the CDR3: TGTGCCAGCAGCTTGGCCCCGAATTCACCCCTCCACTTT.

This chain uses TRBV29-1 with TRBJ1-4; D unclear. Germline lookup yields CDR1 SQVTM and CDR2 ANQGSEA. Trimming left V 4 bases short and J 1 base short, with 10 bases between. This CDR3 has 14 residues. This CDR3 is CSVGASGTNEKLFF. The CDR3 nucleotides read TGCAGCGTTGGCGCCAGCGGAACTAATGAAAAACTGTTTTTT.

V gene TRBV4-3 combines with J gene TRBJ2-1, with D hard to call. Trimming took off 0 bases at V and 8 bases at J, with 14 bases between the two ends. The CDR3 runs to 15 residues. The germline CDR1 and CDR2 sequences are LGHNA and YSLEER. This chain's CDR3 is CASSQDNGPFHEQFF. Here the CDR3 DNA reads TGCGCCAGCAGCCAAGATAATGGGCCCTTCCATGAGCAGTTCTTC.

This clone was seen more than once but under ten times. For the CDR3, the DNA is TGTGCCAGCAGCTTAGGGGAGTCGGGCTACGAGCAGTACTTC. Translated: CASSLGESGYEQYF. This sequence joins TRBV7-8 and TRBJ2-7, with D possibly TRBD2 on 5 matching bases. V was trimmed by 1 base and J by 3 bases, leaving 10 bases between them. This CDR3 spans 14 amino acids. Germline V lookup: CDR1 SGHVS, CDR2 FQNEAQ.

The chain employs TRBV6-5 and TRBJ1-3; a possible D gene is TRBD1 (5 bases). CDR3 length: 16 residues. V was clipped by 2 bases and J by 0 bases, with 11 bases between them. Per germline, CDR1 MNHEY and CDR2 SVGAGI. The DNA for the CDR3 is TGTGCCAGCAGTTACACCCGACAGAGCTCTGGAAACACCATATATTTT. Translation: CASSYTRQSSGNTIYF.

The rearrangement joins TRBV20-1 to TRBJ1-2, with TRBD1 matching 8 bases. Germline lookup yields CDR1 DFQATT and CDR2 SNEGSKA (reference sequence). The CDR3 runs to 10 residues. The CDR3 nucleotides read TGCAGGACAGGGGACTATGGCTACACCTTC. Translated, it gives CRTGDYGYTF.

The CDR3 DNA reads as TGTGCCAGTAGTATCGTCGGGACAGGGCTCTACGAGCAGTACTTC. Protein: CASSIVGTGLYEQYF. V usage is TRBV19 and J usage is TRBJ2-7; 9 bases line up with TRBD1. Trimming removed 3 bases from V and 3 bases from J; junction bases left unmatched: 6. Germline V gene lookup returns CDR1 LNHDA and CDR2 SQIVND (reference sequence). The CDR3 consists of 15 residues.

The V call is TRBV27, the J call TRBJ2-3, with D perhaps matching TRBD2 (6 bases). The CDR3 totals 15 residues. Trimming pared 8 bases from V and 0 bases from J, leaving 15 bases between. The germline V gene encodes CDR1 MNHEY and CDR2 SMNVEV (reference sequence). CDR3 sequence reads: CASATSAGSTDTQYF. CDR3 sequence (DNA): TGTGCCAGCGCCACGTCGGCGGGAAGCACAGATACGCAGTATTTT.

Here the CDR3 reads CASSLAGAIGEQFF. As DNA, the CDR3 is TGTGCCAGCAGTTTAGCGGGCGCGATTGGCGAGCAGTTCTTC. This rearrangement joins TRBV28 to TRBJ2-1, with a tentative D call TRBD2 (5 bases). The germline V gene encodes CDR1 MDHEN and CDR2 SYDVKM. Trimming shortened V by 2 bases and J by 10 bases, and 15 bases separated the two germline ends. The length of the CDR3 is 14 residues.

The chain employs TRBV29-1 and TRBJ2-1, with a tentative D call TRBD2 (6 bases). Looked up from germline, CDR1 is SQVTM and CDR2 is ANQGSEA. This CDR3 region has 14 residues. Trimming left V 6 bases short and J 5 bases short, with 17 bases between. The CDR3 nucleotides read TGCAGCGTCACGCTTTTCGGGAGACACAATGAGCAGTTCTTC. As protein: CSVTLFGRHNEQFF.

J is TRBJ2-1 and V is TRBV27, with 15 bases matching TRBD2. Germline assignment: CDR1 MNHEY and CDR2 SMNVEV (reference sequence). The CDR3 sequence is 18 residues long. The V and J ends lost 0 bases and 4 bases, in that order; junction bases with no gene match: 4. CDR3 coding DNA: TGTGCCAGCAGTTTATCACCCGGGACTAGCGGGAGGTACAATGAGCAGTTCTTC. Protein product: CASSLSPGTSGRYNEQFF.

This chain uses TRBV6-5 with TRBJ1-1; 7 nucleotides match TRBD1. The germline CDR1 and CDR2 sequences are MNHEY and SVGAGI. Losses at the gene ends were 5 bases for V and 1 base for J; bases not matched to a gene: 1. There are 13 residues in the CDR3. The CDR3 loop reads CASSRTGNTEAFF. Written as DNA, the CDR3 is TGTGCCAGCAGTAGGACAGGGAACACTGAAGCTTTCTTT.

V usage is TRBV5-5 and J usage is TRBJ1-2, with TRBD1 matching over 10 bases. V trimming: 3 bases; J trimming: 6 bases; junction bases outside the gene matches: 5. The CDR3 has 14 amino acids. CDR1 and CDR2 from the germline V gene are SGHKS and YYEKEE (reference sequence). CDR3 DNA: TGTGCCAGCAGCTCAGGACAGGGGGTTGATGGCTACACCTTC. It specifies CASSSGQGVDGYTF.

Concerning this clone itself: Other nucleotide sequences from this sample produce the same CDR3. V usage is TRBV5-1 and J usage is TRBJ2-5, with no clear D. V was cut by 0 bases and J by 1 base, with 7 bases left in between. There are 14 residues in the CDR3. Germline CDR1 SGHRS, CDR2 YFSETQ. The CDR3, as DNA: TGCGCCAGCAGCTTGGGCCCTACCCAAGAGACCCAGTACTTC. Translation gives CASSLGPTQETQYF.

This chain joins TRBV11-3 and TRBJ2-1, with D possibly being TRBD2 (5 bases). Between the trimmed V and J ends, which lost 0 bases and 0 bases, there was a span of 12 bases. In germline, CDR1 is SGHNT, CDR2 YENEEA. There are 17 residues in the CDR3. CDR3 sequence: CASSLDRAAVSYNEQFF. The CDR3 bases are TGTGCCAGCAGCTTAGATCGGGCAGCGGTCTCCTACAATGAGCAGTTCTTC.

The chain links TRBV4-3 to TRBJ2-1, with 8 bases identical to TRBD2. With V trimmed by 4 bases and J by 7 bases, 9 bases remained unmatched. This CDR3 is built from 15 residues. The germline V gene encodes CDR1 LGHNA and CDR2 YSLEER. The CDR3 loop reads CASSLQREPANEQFF. The CDR3 DNA reads TGCGCCAGCAGCCTACAGCGGGAGCCGGCAAATGAGCAGTTCTTC.

The chain uses TRBV5-4 and TRBJ2-7; tentatively, D is TRBD1 (6 bases). Trimming cost V 0 bases and J 4 bases, with 11 bases left between them. The CDR3 extends over 14 amino acids. CDR1 is SGHNT, CDR2 YYREEE, per germline (reference sequence). The CDR3 DNA follows: TGTGCCAGCAGCTTGGACAGGGTGGGGTACGAGCAGTACTTC. This translates into CASSLDRVGYEQYF.

This rearrangement joins TRBV27 to TRBJ2-7, with D possibly TRBD1 on 6 matching bases. There are 13 residues in the CDR3. Per the germline V gene, CDR1 is MNHEY and CDR2 is SMNVEV (reference sequence). The ends were cut back, 5 bases at V and 4 bases at J, with 12 bases in the middle. This CDR3 reads CASSGGNSYEQYF. In DNA, the CDR3 is TGTGCCAGCAGTGGGGGCAATAGTTACGAGCAGTACTTC.

This clone was picked up a small number of times. The chain joins TRBV7-2 to TRBJ1-1; 8 bases align to TRBD1. From germline, CDR1 is SGHTA and CDR2 FQGNSA. CDR3 length: 14 residues. After removal of 6 bases from V and 1 base from J, the junction contained 4 bases not matched to a gene. The CDR3 DNA is TGTGCCAGCAGTTACGGGACAGGGAACACTGAAGCTTTCTTT. As protein: CASSYGTGNTEAFF.

The J gene is TRBJ1-5, the V gene TRBV10-3, with D perhaps TRBD1 (6 bases). Germline lookup yields CDR1 ENHRY and CDR2 SYGVKD. V gave up 3 bases and J gave up 6 bases, with 6 bases separating them. The CDR3 sequence is 12 residues long. CDR3: CAISEQGQPQHF. The CDR3 nucleotides read TGTGCCATCAGTGAACAGGGTCAGCCCCAGCATTTT.

The chain couples TRBV18 to TRBJ2-4; D may be TRBD1 (6 bases). V was pared by 2 bases and J by 1 base, with 24 bases between. The CDR3 length is 20 residues. Germline CDR1 and CDR2: KGHSH and LQKENI. CDR3 DNA sequence: TGTGCCAGCTCACCAAAGGGCTCACAGGGTCGGGGTAAGGCCAAAAACATTCAGTACTTC. This gives the protein CASSPKGSQGRGKAKNIQYF.